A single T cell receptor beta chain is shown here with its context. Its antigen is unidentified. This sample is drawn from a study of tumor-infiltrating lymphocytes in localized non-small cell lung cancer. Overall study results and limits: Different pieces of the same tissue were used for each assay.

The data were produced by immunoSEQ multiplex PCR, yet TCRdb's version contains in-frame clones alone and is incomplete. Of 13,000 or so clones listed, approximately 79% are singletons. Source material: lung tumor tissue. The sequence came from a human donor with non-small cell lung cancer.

The CDR3 DNA follows: TGCGCCAGCAGCTTCGAACAAGAGACCCAGTACTTC. Protein: CASSFEQETQYF. The chain uses TRBV5-1 and TRBJ2-5; no clear D. CDR3 size: 12 residues. V was cut by 2 bases and J by 2 bases, with 4 bases left in between. CDR1 is SGHRS and CDR2 is YFSETQ in the germline V gene.